This note documents a single T cell receptor beta chain sequence. The data belong to a study of control samples from healthy donors and cancer patients. Here immunoSEQ multiplex PCR was the method, and the copy in TCRdb shows in-frame clones only, minus some. In the table there are about 180,000 clones, 90% of which are singletons. CDR1 is SGHTA, CDR2 FQGNSA, per germline. With V trimmed by 5 bases and J by 6 bases, 21 bases remained unmatched. This CDR3 is 19 amino acids long. The chain carries TRBV7-2 and TRBJ2-3; the match to TRBD1 covers 9 bases. The sequenced material came from blood. The clonotype comes from a woman aged 50 to 60 in good health. The CDR3 spells CASSPNFYLGTGSTDTQYF. Here the CDR3 DNA reads TGTGCCAGCAGCCCGAACTTCTACCTTGGGACAGGGTCCACGGATACGCAGTATTTT. Full variable domain (remainder filled in from reference TRBV7-2 and TRBJ2-3): GAGVSQSPSNKVTEKGKDVELRCDPISGHTALYWYRQSLGQGLEFLIYFQGNSAPDKSGLPSDRFSAERTGGSVSTLTIQRTQQEDSAVYLCASSPNFYLGTGSTDTQYFGPGTRLTVL.